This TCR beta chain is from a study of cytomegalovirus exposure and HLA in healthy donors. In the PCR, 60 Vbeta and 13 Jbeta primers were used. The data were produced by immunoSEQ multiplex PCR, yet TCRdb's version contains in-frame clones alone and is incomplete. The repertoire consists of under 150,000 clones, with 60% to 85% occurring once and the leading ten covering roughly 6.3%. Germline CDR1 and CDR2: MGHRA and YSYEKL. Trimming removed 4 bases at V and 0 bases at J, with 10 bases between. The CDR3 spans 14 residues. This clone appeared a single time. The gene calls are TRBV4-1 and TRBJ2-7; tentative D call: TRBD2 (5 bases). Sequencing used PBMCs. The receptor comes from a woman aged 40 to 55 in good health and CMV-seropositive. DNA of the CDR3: TGCGCCAGCAGCCTCGGACTGAGCTCCTACGAGCAGTACTTC. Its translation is CASSLGLSSYEQYF.